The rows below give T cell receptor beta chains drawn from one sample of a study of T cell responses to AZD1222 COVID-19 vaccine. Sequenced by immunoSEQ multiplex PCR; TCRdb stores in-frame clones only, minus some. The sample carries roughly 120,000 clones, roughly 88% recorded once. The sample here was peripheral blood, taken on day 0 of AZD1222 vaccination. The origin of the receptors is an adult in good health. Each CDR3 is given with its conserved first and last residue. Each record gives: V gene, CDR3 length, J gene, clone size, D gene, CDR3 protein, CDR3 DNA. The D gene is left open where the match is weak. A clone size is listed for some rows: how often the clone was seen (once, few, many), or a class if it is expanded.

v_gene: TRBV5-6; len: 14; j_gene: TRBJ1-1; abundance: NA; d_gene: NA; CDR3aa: CASSLGGRVTEAFF; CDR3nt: TGTGCCAGCAGCTTAGGAGGGAGGGTGACTGAAGCTTTCTTT
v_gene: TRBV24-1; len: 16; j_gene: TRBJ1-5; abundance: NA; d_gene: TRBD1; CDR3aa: CATSDLKQGQDQPQHF; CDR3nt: TGTGCCACCAGTGACCTGAAACAGGGACAGGATCAGCCCCAGCATTTT
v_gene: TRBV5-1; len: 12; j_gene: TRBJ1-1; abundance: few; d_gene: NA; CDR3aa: CASSLAGRDAFF; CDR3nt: TGCGCCAGCAGCTTGGCGGGACGGGATGCTTTCTTT
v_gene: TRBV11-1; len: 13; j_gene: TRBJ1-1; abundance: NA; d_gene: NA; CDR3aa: CASSPQGGTEAFF; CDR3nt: TGTGCCAGCAGCCCCCAAGGAGGGACTGAAGCTTTCTTT
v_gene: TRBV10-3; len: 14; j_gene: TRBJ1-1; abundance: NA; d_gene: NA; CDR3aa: CAISESPGETEAFF; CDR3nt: TGTGCCATCAGTGAGTCGCCAGGGGAAACTGAAGCTTTCTTT
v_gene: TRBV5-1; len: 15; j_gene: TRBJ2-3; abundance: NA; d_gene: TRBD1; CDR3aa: CASSWNAGGPDTQYF; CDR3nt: TGCGCCAGCAGCTGGAACGCAGGGGGCCCAGATACGCAGTATTTT
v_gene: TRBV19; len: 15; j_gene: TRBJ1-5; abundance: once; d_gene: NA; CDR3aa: CASSWQVYSNQPQHF; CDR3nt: TGTGCCAGTAGTTGGCAGGTTTATAGCAATCAGCCCCAGCATTTT
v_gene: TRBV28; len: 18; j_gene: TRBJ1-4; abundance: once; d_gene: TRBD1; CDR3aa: CASSLSPGQGAFNEKLFF; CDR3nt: TGTGCCAGCAGTTTATCGCCGGGACAGGGGGCTTTTAATGAAAAACTGTTTTTT
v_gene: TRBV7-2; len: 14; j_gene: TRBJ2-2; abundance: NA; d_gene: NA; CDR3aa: CASSLGQNTGELFF; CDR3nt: TGTGCCAGCAGCTTGGGACAGAACACCGGGGAGCTGTTTTTT
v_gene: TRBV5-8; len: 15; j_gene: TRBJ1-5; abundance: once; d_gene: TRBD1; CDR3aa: CASSPRTGDRQPQHF; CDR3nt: TGTGCCAGCAGCCCGCGGACAGGGGACCGACAGCCCCAGCATTTT
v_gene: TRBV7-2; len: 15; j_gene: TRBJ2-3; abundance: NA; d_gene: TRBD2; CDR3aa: CASSLARGGAGTQYF; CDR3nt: TGTGCCAGCAGCTTAGCTCGCGGGGGGGCCGGTACGCAGTATTTT
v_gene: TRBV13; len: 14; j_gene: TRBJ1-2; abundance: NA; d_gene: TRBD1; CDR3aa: CASSGDRVNYGYTF; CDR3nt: TGTGCCAGCAGCGGGGACAGGGTTAACTATGGCTACACCTTC
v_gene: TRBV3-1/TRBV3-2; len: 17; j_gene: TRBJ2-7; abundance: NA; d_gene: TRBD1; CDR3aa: CASSQRTGGPQTYEQYF; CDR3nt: TGTGCCAGCAGCCAACGGACAGGGGGCCCCCAAACCTACGAGCAGTACTTC
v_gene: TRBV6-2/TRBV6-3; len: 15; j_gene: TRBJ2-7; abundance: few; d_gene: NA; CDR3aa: CASSYDGPTNYEQYF; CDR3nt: TGTGCCAGCAGTTACGACGGCCCAACGAACTACGAGCAGTACTTC
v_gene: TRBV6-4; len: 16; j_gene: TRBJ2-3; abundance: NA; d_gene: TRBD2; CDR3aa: CASSAGTSGGTDTQYF; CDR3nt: TGTGCCAGCAGTGCTGGGACTAGCGGGGGTACAGATACGCAGTATTTT
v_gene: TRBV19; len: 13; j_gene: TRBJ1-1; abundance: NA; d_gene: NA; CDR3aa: CASSIGGATEAFF; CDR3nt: TGTGCCAGTAGTATCGGGGGGGCTACTGAAGCTTTCTTT
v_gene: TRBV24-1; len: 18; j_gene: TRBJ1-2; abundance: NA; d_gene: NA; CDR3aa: CATSDLRGALKTNYGYTF; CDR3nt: TGTGCCACCAGTGATTTACGGGGGGCACTTAAGACAAACTATGGCTACACCTTC
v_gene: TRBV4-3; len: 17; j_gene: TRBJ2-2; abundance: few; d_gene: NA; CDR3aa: CASSPNLVFTSTGELFF; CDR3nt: TGCGCCAGCAGCCCAAATCTAGTTTTTACGTCCACCGGGGAGCTGTTTTTT
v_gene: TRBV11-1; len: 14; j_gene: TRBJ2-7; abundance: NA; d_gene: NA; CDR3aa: CASRPEIQTYEQYF; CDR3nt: TGTGCCAGCAGACCTGAGATACAGACCTACGAGCAGTACTTC
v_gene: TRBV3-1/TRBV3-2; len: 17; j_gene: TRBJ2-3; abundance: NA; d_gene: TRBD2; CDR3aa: CASSHGISGGLTDTQYF; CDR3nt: TGTGCCAGCAGCCACGGTATTAGCGGGGGGCTAACAGATACGCAGTATTTT
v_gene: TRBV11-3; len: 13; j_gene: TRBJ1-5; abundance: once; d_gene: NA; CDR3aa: CASSLDSSPPQHF; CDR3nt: TGTGCCAGCAGCTTAGATTCGAGTCCGCCCCAGCATTTT
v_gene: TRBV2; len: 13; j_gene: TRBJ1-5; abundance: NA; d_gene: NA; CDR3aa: CASSEMQGSPQHF; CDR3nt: TGTGCCAGCAGTGAAATGCAGGGATCGCCCCAGCATTTT
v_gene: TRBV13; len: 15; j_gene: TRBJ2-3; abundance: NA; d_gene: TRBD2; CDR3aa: CASSMGLAVSGTQYF; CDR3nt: TGTGCCAGCAGCATGGGACTAGCGGTTTCGGGTACGCAGTATTTT
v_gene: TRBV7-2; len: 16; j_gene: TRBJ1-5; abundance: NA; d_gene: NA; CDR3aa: CASSLATSVPNQPQHF; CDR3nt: TGTGCCAGCAGCTTAGCCACGTCCGTCCCGAATCAGCCCCAGCATTTT
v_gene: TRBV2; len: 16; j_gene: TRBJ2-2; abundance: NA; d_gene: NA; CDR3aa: CASSENGGGLTGELFF; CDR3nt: TGTGCCAGCAGTGAGAACGGGGGAGGCTTAACCGGGGAGCTGTTTTTT
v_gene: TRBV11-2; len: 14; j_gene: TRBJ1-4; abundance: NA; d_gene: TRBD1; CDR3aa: CASSHRGGGEKLFF; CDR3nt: TGTGCCAGCAGCCACAGGGGAGGGGGTGAAAAACTGTTTTTT
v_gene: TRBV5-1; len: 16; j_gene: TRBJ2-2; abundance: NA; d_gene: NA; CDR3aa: CASNPAGKFNTGELFF; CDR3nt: TGCGCCAGCAACCCCGCGGGGAAGTTCAACACCGGGGAGCTGTTTTTT
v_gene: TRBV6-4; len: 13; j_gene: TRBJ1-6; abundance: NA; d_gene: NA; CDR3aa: CASSDRVNSPLHF; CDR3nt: TGTGCCAGCAGTGACAGGGTTAATTCACCCCTCCACTTT
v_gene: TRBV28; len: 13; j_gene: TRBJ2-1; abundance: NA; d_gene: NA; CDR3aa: CASSFSGNNEQFF; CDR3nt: TGTGCCAGCAGTTTCAGCGGAAACAATGAGCAGTTCTTC
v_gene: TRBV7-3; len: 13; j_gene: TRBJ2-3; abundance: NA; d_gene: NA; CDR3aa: CASSLNIPDTQYF; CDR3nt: TGTGCCAGCAGCTTAAACATACCAGATACGCAGTATTTT
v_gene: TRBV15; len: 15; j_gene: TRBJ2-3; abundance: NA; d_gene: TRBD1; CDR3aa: CATSIRTGGPDTQYF; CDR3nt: TGTGCCACCAGTATTAGGACAGGGGGACCAGATACGCAGTATTTT
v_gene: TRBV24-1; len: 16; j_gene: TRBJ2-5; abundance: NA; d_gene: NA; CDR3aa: CATSASAGQGQETQYF; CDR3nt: TGTGCCACCAGTGCCTCCGCGGGTCAGGGCCAAGAGACCCAGTACTTC
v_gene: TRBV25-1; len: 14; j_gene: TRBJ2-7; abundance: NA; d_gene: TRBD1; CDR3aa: CASSEGTGGDEQYF; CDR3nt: TGTGCCAGCAGTGAGGGGACAGGGGGAGACGAGCAGTACTTC
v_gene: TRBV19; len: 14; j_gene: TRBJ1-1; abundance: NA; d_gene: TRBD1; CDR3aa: CASSPRGAHTEAFF; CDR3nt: TGTGCCAGTAGTCCCAGGGGGGCTCACACTGAAGCTTTCTTT
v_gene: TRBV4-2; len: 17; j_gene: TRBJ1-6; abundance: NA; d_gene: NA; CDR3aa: CASSQGLQGFYNSPLHF; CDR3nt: TGTGCCAGCAGCCAAGGTCTGCAGGGATTCTATAATTCACCCCTCCACTTT
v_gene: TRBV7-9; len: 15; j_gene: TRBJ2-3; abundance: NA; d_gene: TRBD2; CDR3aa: CASSSLAGTTDTQYF; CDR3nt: TGTGCCAGCAGCTCGCTAGCGGGGACTACAGATACGCAGTATTTT
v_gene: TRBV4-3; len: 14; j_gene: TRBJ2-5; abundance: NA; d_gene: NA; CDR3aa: CASSQVRYQETQYF; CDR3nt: TGCGCCAGCAGCCAAGTCCGGTACCAAGAGACCCAGTACTTC
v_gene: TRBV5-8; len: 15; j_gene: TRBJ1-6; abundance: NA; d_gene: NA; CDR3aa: CASSFLEAGFSPLHF; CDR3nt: TGTGCCAGCAGCTTTTTGGAAGCAGGGTTCTCACCCCTCCACTTT
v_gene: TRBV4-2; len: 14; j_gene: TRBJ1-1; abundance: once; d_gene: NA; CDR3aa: CASSQEIGGRDAFF; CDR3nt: TGTGCCAGCAGCCAAGAGATCGGGGGGCGGGATGCTTTCTTT